Listed below are T cell receptor beta chains from one sample, sequenced in a study of blood T cell repertoires in COVID-19. TCRdb keeps only in-frame clones here, not all; method: immunoSEQ multiplex PCR. Counted here are about 220,000 clones, approximately 85% occurring once; the ten biggest clones make up 2% to 3%. Sequencing was carried out using peripheral blood. These receptors were collected from an older woman with COVID-19, enrolled during active disease. Both conserved end residues are part of each CDR3. Fields, in order: D gene, V gene, clone size, J gene, CDR3 protein, CDR3 DNA. The D gene is left open where the match is weak. The size entry is marked missing in some rows and otherwise reads once, few, many or a size class.

-	TRBV21-1	-	TRBJ1-2	CASSSLLGQIYGYTF	TGTGCCAGCAGCTCCCTCCTAGGACAGATCTATGGCTACACCTTC
TRBD2	TRBV5-3	-	TRBJ2-7	CARSLGASGNTAPNEQYF	TGTGCCAGAAGCTTGGGGGCTAGCGGGAACACGGCGCCCAACGAGCAGTACTTC
-	TRBV7-2	few	TRBJ2-7	CASSSFVGTFYEQYF	TGTGCCAGCAGTTCATTTGTGGGGACATTTTACGAGCAGTACTTC
-	TRBV9	-	TRBJ2-1	CASSVDKSGLYNEQFF	TGTGCCAGCAGCGTAGACAAGAGCGGCTTATACAATGAGCAGTTCTTC
TRBD1	TRBV11-2	-	TRBJ1-2	CASSLDHGQGVNYGYTF	TGTGCCAGCAGCTTAGATCATGGACAGGGAGTTAACTATGGCTACACCTTC
-	TRBV11-3	-	TRBJ1-2	CASSFSDSFRNYGYTF	TGTGCCAGCAGCTTTTCGGACAGTTTTCGCAACTATGGCTACACCTTC
TRBD2	TRBV2	-	TRBJ2-5	CASSASAGGRGTQYF	TGTGCCAGCAGTGCATCAGCGGGAGGCCGCGGGACCCAGTACTTC
-	TRBV5-1	once	TRBJ1-1	CASSFSAGMNTEAFF	TGCGCCAGCTCCTTTTCGGCGGGTATGAACACTGAAGCTTTCTTT
-	TRBV7-6	-	TRBJ1-6	CASSVTATGANNSPLHF	TGTGCCAGCAGCGTAACCGCGACAGGAGCAAATAATTCACCCCTCCACTTT
-	TRBV7-3	-	TRBJ2-5	CASSLYPSQQETQYF	TGTGCCAGCAGCTTATATCCTAGCCAGCAAGAGACCCAGTACTTC
-	TRBV19	-	TRBJ1-1	CASSKASRDFNTEAFF	TGTGCCAGTAGTAAGGCTTCCAGGGATTTTAACACTGAAGCTTTCTTT
-	TRBV5-4	-	TRBJ1-4	CASSSSGTSGEKLFF	TGTGCCAGCAGCAGCTCCGGGACATCGGGTGAAAAACTGTTTTTT
-	TRBV4-3	-	TRBJ2-3	CASSQERTSTDTQYF	TGCGCCAGCAGCCAAGAGCGGACTAGCACAGATACGCAGTATTTT
TRBD1	TRBV27	once	TRBJ1-1	CASRMQSGTGVNEAFF	TGTGCCAGCAGAATGCAATCCGGGACAGGGGTAAATGAAGCTTTCTTT
TRBD2	TRBV4-3	-	TRBJ2-1	CASSQERLAGVYEQFF	TGCGCCAGCAGCCAAGAAAGGCTAGCGGGGGTGTATGAGCAGTTCTTC
TRBD1	TRBV19	-	TRBJ1-2	CASTPLGTGDNYGYTF	TGTGCCAGTACCCCCCTCGGGACAGGGGACAACTATGGCTACACCTTC
TRBD2	TRBV11-1	-	TRBJ2-7	CASSLFGLAGHEQYF	TGTGCCAGCAGCCTTTTCGGGCTAGCGGGTCACGAGCAGTACTTC
TRBD1	TRBV6-6	-	TRBJ2-1	CASRTDRDAYNEQFF	TGTGCCAGCAGAACGGACAGGGACGCGTACAATGAGCAGTTCTTC
TRBD2	TRBV5-6	-	TRBJ2-2	CASSRTSGTGELFF	TGTGCCAGCAGCCGGACTAGCGGCACCGGGGAGCTGTTTTTT
-	TRBV19	-	TRBJ1-1	CASIDGGLNTEAFF	TGTGCCAGTATAGACGGGGGGCTGAACACTGAAGCTTTCTTT
-	TRBV13	few	TRBJ1-2	CASSLPGVSGGYTF	TGTGCCAGCAGCCTACCAGGGGTCTCGGGTGGCTACACCTTC
-	TRBV18	-	TRBJ1-2	CASSPGANYGYTF	TGTGCCAGCTCACCAGGGGCGAACTATGGCTACACCTTC
-	TRBV5-1	-	TRBJ1-4	CASSLGGGGGKLFF	TGCGCCAGCAGCTTGGGAGGGGGTGGAGGAAAACTGTTTTTT
-	TRBV27	-	TRBJ1-5	CASREGYNQPQHF	TGTGCCAGCAGGGAGGGGTATAATCAGCCCCAGCATTTT